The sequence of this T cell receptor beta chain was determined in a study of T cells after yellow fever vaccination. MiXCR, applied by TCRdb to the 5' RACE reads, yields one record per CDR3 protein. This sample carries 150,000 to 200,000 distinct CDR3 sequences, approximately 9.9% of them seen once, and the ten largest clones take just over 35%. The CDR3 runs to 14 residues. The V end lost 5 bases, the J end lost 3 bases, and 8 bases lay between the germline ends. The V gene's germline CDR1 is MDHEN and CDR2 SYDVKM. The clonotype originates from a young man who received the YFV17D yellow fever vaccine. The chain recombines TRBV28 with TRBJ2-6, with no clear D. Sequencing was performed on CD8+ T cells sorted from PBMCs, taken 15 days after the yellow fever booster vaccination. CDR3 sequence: CASSRLVGANVLTF. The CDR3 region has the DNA TGTGCCAGCAGTCGACTGGTTGGGGCCAACGTCCTGACTTTC.